One sample yielded the 10 T cell receptor beta chains listed below, sequenced in a study of identical twins. One entry per CDR3 protein results from TCRdb running MiXCR on the 5' RACE reads. The table lists some 760,000 distinct CDR3 sequences, 15% to 20% of them singletons, with under 15% in the top ten. The same sample was also used in a study of T cells expressing NK-cell markers.

Material for sequencing was PBMCs. These receptors were collected from a woman aged 18-30 years in good health.

This clonotype has only a few counts. The rearrangement uses TRBV20-1 and TRBJ2-1; D might be TRBD1 or TRBD2, each matching 5 bases. The CDR3 runs to 13 residues. Trimming removed 3 bases from V and 6 bases from J, with 12 bases in between. Germline values: CDR1 DFQATT, CDR2 SNEGSKA (reference sequence). This CDR3 is CSARLGPFNEQFF. DNA of the CDR3: TGCAGTGCTAGGCTGGGACCATTCAATGAGCAGTTCTTC.

This clonotype was seen a handful of times. This sequence joins TRBV20-1 and TRBJ2-7; no reliable D call. The CDR3 runs 12 residues. The V gene lost 7 bases and the J gene lost 2 bases, with 12 bases spanning the gap. Germline V gives CDR1 DFQATT, CDR2 SNEGSKA (reference sequence). CDR3 amino acids: CSVGGTTYEQYF. CDR3 DNA: TGCAGTGTCGGTGGAACTACCTACGAGCAGTACTTC.

In this sample, this clonotype turned up a few times. The genes are TRBV29-1 and TRBJ2-5, with D unresolved. The CDR3 runs 13 residues. Trimming took off 0 bases at V and 9 bases at J, with 14 bases between the two ends. Germline CDR1 reads SQVTM; CDR2 reads ANQGSEA. The CDR3 sequence: CSVEDFVSRAQYF. The DNA for the CDR3 is TGCAGCGTTGAAGATTTTGTTTCCCGCGCCCAGTACTTC.

The chain joins TRBV5-6 to TRBJ2-2, with 10 bases aligning to TRBD1. Per the germline V gene, CDR1 is SGHDT and CDR2 is YYEEEE. The V and J ends lost 2 bases and 6 bases, in that order; junction bases with no gene match: 7. The CDR3 sequence is 16 residues long. In DNA form, the CDR3 reads TGTGCCAGCAGCTTTCTAAGACAGGGGGCGGCCGGGGAGCTGTTTTTT. The encoded protein is CASSFLRQGAAGELFF.

This clonotype appeared many times. The chain is built from TRBV4-3 and TRBJ2-7, with TRBD2 matching over 11 bases. Germline-derived CDR1 and CDR2 are LGHNA and YSLEER. The length of the CDR3 is 17 residues. The V segment lost 2 bases and the J segment 3 bases; nucleotides outside the gene matches: 9. The CDR3 bases are TGCGCCAGCAGCCAACGCCTACCTAGCGGGAGGATCTACGAGCAGTACTTC. Translated, it gives CASSQRLPSGRIYEQYF.

This chain links TRBV18 with TRBJ1-2, with 7 bases aligning to TRBD1. Germline lookup yields CDR1 KGHSH and CDR2 LQKENI. V lost 3 bases to trimming and J lost 4 bases; unmatched junction nucleotides: 5. This CDR3 contains 14 residues. CDR3 sequence: CASSPGTETYGYTF. As DNA, the CDR3 is TGTGCCAGCTCACCGGGGACAGAAACCTATGGCTACACCTTC.

The chain has TRBV6-5 and TRBJ2-5, with 7 bases identical to TRBD1. The CDR3 runs 16 residues. After removal of 0 bases from V and 3 bases from J, the junction contained 7 bases not matched to a gene. The germline gives CDR1 MNHEY, CDR2 SVGAGI. The CDR3 DNA follows: TGTGCCAGCAGTTACTCGCGTCGACAGGGAGAAGAGACCCAGTACTTC. Its protein is CASSYSRRQGEETQYF.

This clonotype was recorded a few times. The chain recombines TRBV15 with TRBJ2-2, with D possibly matching TRBD2 (6 bases). The ends were cut back, 5 bases at V and 2 bases at J, with 15 bases in the middle. The CDR3 covers 16 residues. The germline CDR1 and CDR2 sequences are LNHNV and YYDKDF (reference sequence). Here the CDR3 reads CATSLSRGINTGELFF. Written as DNA, the CDR3 is TGTGCCACCAGCCTCAGTCGGGGGATTAACACCGGGGAGCTGTTTTTT.

CDR3: CSASRTGWSEKLFF. The CDR3 DNA reads TGCAGTGCTAGTAGGACAGGGTGGAGCGAAAAACTGTTTTTT. The chain couples TRBV20-1 to TRBJ1-4; 8 nucleotides align to TRBD1. The V segment lost 3 bases and the J segment 8 bases; nucleotides outside the gene matches: 8. The CDR3 is 14 residues long. The V gene's germline CDR1 is DFQATT and CDR2 SNEGSKA (reference sequence).

The chain has TRBV7-9 and TRBJ2-7, with D perhaps assigned TRBD1 or TRBD2 (6 bases each). CDR1 SEHNR and CDR2 FQNEAQ come from the germline V gene (reference sequence). The CDR3 spans 16 residues. Trimming removed 0 bases at V and 5 bases at J, with 17 bases between. The CDR3 spells CASSLAGGHRRNEQYF. Here the CDR3 DNA reads TGTGCCAGCAGCTTAGCGGGGGGACACCGTCGGAACGAGCAGTACTTC.